One sample yielded the 32 T cell receptor beta chains listed below, sequenced in a study of shared clonotypes between healthy human individuals. Terminally differentiated effector memory CD45RA+ cells were excluded from the naive CD8 cells, which were CD45RO-negative and positively selected for CCR7. Sequenced by immunoSEQ multiplex PCR; TCRdb stores in-frame clones only, minus some. The sample yields about 680,000 clones, about 91% seen once. Sequencing was done on a sample of naive CD8+ T cells sorted from blood. These receptors came from a young man in good health.

The genes are TRBV6-4 and TRBJ1-4; weak D call: TRBD1 (6 bases). The CDR3 extends over 14 amino acids. V lost 6 bases and J 10 bases, leaving 18 bases between the germline ends. Germline values: CDR1 MRHNA, CDR2 SNTAGT. The CDR3 region has the DNA TGTGCCAGCAGGAAGGGGGGAGGAGTTGGAAAACTGTTTTTT. Translated: CASRKGGGVGKLFF.

The chain couples TRBV27 to TRBJ2-5; no clear D. CDR3 size: 12 residues. V lost 9 bases to trimming and J lost 1 base, with 9 bases between them. Germline-derived CDR1 and CDR2 are MNHEY and SMNVEV (reference sequence). The CDR3 region has the DNA TGTGCCAGTTCCGCCGGCCAAGAGACCCAGTACTTC. This sequence encodes CASSAGQETQYF.

The CDR3 coding sequence is TGTGCCAGCAGTTTGACGGGCAACGAGCAGTACTTC. The encoded protein is CASSLTGNEQYF. The V gene is TRBV6-1, the J gene TRBJ2-7; D gene uncertain. The CDR3 covers 12 residues. V was shortened by 5 bases and J by 5 bases, with 10 bases between the two germline ends. Germline CDR1 and CDR2: MNHNS and SASEGT.

This chain links TRBV9 with TRBJ1-2; 7 bases align to TRBD1. Germline V gives CDR1 SGDLS, CDR2 YYNGEE. This CDR3 has 11 residues. The V gene end was trimmed by 6 bases and the J gene end by 8 bases; junction bases not matched to a gene: 4. The CDR3 coding sequence is TGTGCCAGCACAGGGGGTTGGGGCTACACCTTC. The encoded protein is CASTGGWGYTF.

The chain links TRBV30 to TRBJ2-1, with D tentatively TRBD2 (6 bases). CDR3 size: 14 residues. Germline loops: CDR1 GTSNPN, CDR2 SVGIG (reference sequence). The V end lost 4 bases, the J end lost 3 bases, and 13 bases lay between the germline ends. The CDR3 is CAWTGIADYNEQFF. CDR3 coding DNA: TGTGCCTGGACCGGAATAGCGGACTACAATGAGCAGTTCTTC.

The V and J genes are TRBV9 and TRBJ1-2; D not resolved. Germline CDR1 SGDLS, CDR2 YYNGEE. This CDR3 spans 15 amino acids. Trimming cost V 4 bases and J 4 bases, with 17 bases left between them. The CDR3 DNA is TGTGCCAGCAGCCCAGGAGGGAGTATCACCTATGGCTACACCTTC. Its translation: CASSPGGSITYGYTF.

The chain links TRBV28 to TRBJ2-7; no firm D call. The CDR3 contains 15 residues. Trimming cost V 3 bases and J 3 bases, with 15 bases left between them. Germline CDR1 reads MDHEN; CDR2 reads SYDVKM. The CDR3 nucleotides read TGTGCCAGCAGTTTTGGTTTGGGGTCTGACTACGAGCAGTACTTC. Its translation: CASSFGLGSDYEQYF.

V and J are TRBV9 and TRBJ2-3; D perhaps matches TRBD1 (5 bases). The CDR3 sequence is 17 residues long. Per germline, CDR1 SGDLS and CDR2 YYNGEE. The V and J ends lost 0 bases and 5 bases respectively, with 19 bases between them. The CDR3 nucleotides read TGTGCCAGCAGCGTAGAGGGGTCTTCACTTGCCGGAGATACGCAGTATTTT. Translating it yields CASSVEGSSLAGDTQYF.

V and J are TRBV7-2 and TRBJ2-7; D might be TRBD1 (6 bases). In germline, CDR1 is SGHTA, CDR2 FQGNSA. V was pared by 4 bases and J by 12 bases, with 19 bases between. The CDR3 is 13 residues long. CDR3: CASSSDLTGTTYF. The CDR3 DNA is TGTGCCAGCAGCTCCGACCTAACCGGGACAACGTACTTC.

This chain's CDR3 is CAIRVASSGANVLTF. The CDR3 nucleotides read TGTGCCATCAGGGTAGCCAGCTCTGGGGCCAACGTCCTGACTTTC. This sequence joins TRBV6-6 and TRBJ2-6; tentative D call: TRBD1 (5 bases). V lost 10 bases and J lost 0, with 13 bases in between. CDR1 is MNHNY, CDR2 SVGAGI, per germline (reference sequence). The CDR3 covers 15 residues.

V and J are TRBV2 and TRBJ1-2; D is ambiguous. Trimming removed 3 bases from V and 2 bases from J, with 25 bases in between. This CDR3 has 19 residues. CDR1 and CDR2 (germline): SNHLY, FYNNEI. The CDR3 DNA reads TGTGCCAGCAGTGATCCCGGTGCACAGAGCGCGGTCAAAAACTATGGCTACACCTTC. It is translated as CASSDPGAQSAVKNYGYTF.

The chain is built from TRBV30 and TRBJ2-7; TRBD2 aligns across 8 bases. J was trimmed by 7 bases and V by 0 bases; bases with no gene match: 11. Germline assignment: CDR1 GTSNPN and CDR2 SVGIG (reference sequence). The length of the CDR3 is 15 residues. CDR3 sequence reads: CAWSVLAGGSREQYF. CDR3 coding DNA: TGTGCCTGGAGTGTACTGGCGGGAGGTTCCCGAGAGCAGTACTTC.

The chain carries TRBV7-2 and TRBJ1-1; D gene ambiguous. CDR1 is SGHTA, CDR2 FQGNSA, per germline. The CDR3 is 15 amino acids. V was cut by 1 base and J by 0 bases, with 9 bases left in between. DNA for the CDR3: TGTGCCAGCAGCTTAGACTTGGGGTTGAACACTGAAGCTTTCTTT. Amino acids: CASSLDLGLNTEAFF.

The chain is built from TRBV7-7 and TRBJ1-1; D is possibly TRBD1 (6 bases). V gave up 11 bases and J gave up 2 bases, with 12 bases separating them. Germline CDR1 SSHAT, CDR2 FNYEAQ (reference sequence). This CDR3 region has 12 residues. CDR3 bases: TGTGCCGTACAGGGAGAAAACACTGAAGCTTTCTTT. Translation: CAVQGENTEAFF. The full variable domain, rest sourced from reference TRBV7-7 and TRBJ1-1, is GAGVSQSPRYKVTKRGQDVTLRCDPISSHATLYWYQQALGQGPEFLTYFNYEAQPDKSGLPSDRFSAERPEGSISTLTIQRTEQRDSAMYRCAVQGENTEAFFGQGTRLTVV.

The chain is built from TRBV28 and TRBJ2-7; TRBD1 matches 9 bases. Germline V gene sequence: CDR1 MDHEN, CDR2 SYDVKM. The CDR3 sequence is 14 residues long. With 8 bases clipped from V and 5 bases from J, the junction kept 10 bases outside the gene matches. This CDR3 reads CASGNRDRADEQYF. The DNA of the CDR3 is TGTGCCAGCGGGAACCGGGACAGGGCCGACGAGCAGTACTTC.

The V and J genes are TRBV28 and TRBJ1-1; the D gene is possibly TRBD1 (5 bases). The CDR3 is 15 amino acids. CDR1 and CDR2 (germline): MDHEN, SYDVKM. Trimming took off 0 bases at V and 2 bases at J, with 10 bases between the two ends. The CDR3 DNA reads as TGTGCCAGCAGTTTATGGGCAGGGCTAAACACTGAAGCTTTCTTT. This codes for CASSLWAGLNTEAFF.

The chain joins TRBV27 to TRBJ1-2, with 7 bases that match TRBD1. This CDR3 is 13 amino acids long. The germline V gene encodes CDR1 MNHEY and CDR2 SMNVEV (reference sequence). After removal of 4 bases from V and 7 bases from J, the junction contained 6 bases not matched to a gene. The CDR3 sequence: CASSYQGGPGYTF. The CDR3 coding sequence is TGTGCCAGCAGTTACCAGGGGGGGCCTGGCTACACCTTC.

This clone was observed a single time. The V call is TRBV19, the J call TRBJ2-3, with 9 bases that match TRBD2. The CDR3 is 15 amino acids. Looked up from germline, CDR1 is LNHDA and CDR2 is SQIVND (reference sequence). The J segment lost 6 bases and the V segment lost 6 bases, leaving 10 bases of the junction unmatched. The CDR3 loop reads CASSSLWREGDTQYF. The CDR3 bases are TGTGCCAGTAGCTCGCTATGGCGGGAGGGTGATACGCAGTATTTT.

Turning to this clone: In the same sample, other DNA sequences code for this CDR3. This chain links TRBV9 with TRBJ2-7; 7 bases line up with TRBD2. The CDR3 totals 15 residues. Germline V gene data show CDR1 as SGDLS and CDR2 as YYNGEE. With V trimmed by 2 bases and J by 1 base, 6 bases remained unmatched. The CDR3 region has the DNA TGTGCCAGCAGCGTGGGTAGCGGGTCGTCCTACGAGCAGTACTTC. Encoded protein: CASSVGSGSSYEQYF.

This clone was seen a single time. The CDR3 region has the DNA TGTGCCTGGAGTTACCTCAGCAATGAGCAGTTCTTC. Protein: CAWSYLSNEQFF. V gene TRBV30 combines with J gene TRBJ2-1; no firm D call. Trimming removed 2 bases from V and 6 bases from J, with 8 bases in between. The CDR3 runs to 12 residues. In germline, CDR1 is GTSNPN, CDR2 SVGIG (reference sequence).

The gene calls are TRBV6-1 and TRBJ2-5; TRBD2 is a possible D gene (5 bases). This CDR3 region has 15 residues. Trimming took off 3 bases at V and 5 bases at J, with 16 bases between the two ends. The germline V gene has CDR1 MNHNS and CDR2 SASEGT. CDR3: CASSDGELVHETQYF. CDR3 nucleotide sequence: TGTGCCAGCAGTGATGGGGAGTTGGTACATGAGACCCAGTACTTC.

The DNA for the CDR3 is TGTGCCAGCAGCTTAGGGGATTCCGACAGGGCTGATGGGTGGGAGACCCAGTACTTC. It yields the protein CASSLGDSDRADGWETQYF. The chain recombines TRBV11-2 with TRBJ2-5; 7 nucleotides match TRBD1. In germline, CDR1 is SGHAT, CDR2 FQNNGV. This CDR3 contains 19 residues. The junction had 19 bases not matched to a gene; V was cut back by 1 base and J by 5 bases.

The V and J genes are TRBV28 and TRBJ2-7; possibly TRBD2 for D (7 bases). The CDR3 spans 19 residues. Trimming shortened V by 9 bases and J by 2 bases, and 32 bases separated the two germline ends. The germline CDR1 and CDR2 sequences are MDHEN and SYDVKM. The CDR3, as DNA: TGTGCCAGGTACAGTTCGGGGCATTGGGGGGGCTCAACTCCCTACGAGCAGTACTTC. Translated: CARYSSGHWGGSTPYEQYF.

V and J are TRBV28 and TRBJ1-2; possible D gene TRBD1, 6 bases. Germline V lookup: CDR1 MDHEN, CDR2 SYDVKM. CDR3 length equals 15 residues. Between the trimmed V and J ends, which lost 3 bases and 8 bases, there was a span of 19 bases. The CDR3: CASSFIQEGEDGYTF. In DNA, the CDR3 is TGTGCCAGCAGTTTTATTCAAGAGGGGGAGGACGGCTACACCTTC.

This clone was detected once. The identical CDR3 is also encoded by other nucleotide sequences in the sample. The V call is TRBV7-9, the J call TRBJ2-3; TRBD1 matches at 7 bases. The CDR3 length is 14 residues. Germline V gene sequence: CDR1 SEHNR, CDR2 FQNEAQ (reference sequence). J was trimmed by 4 bases and V by 4 bases; bases with no gene match: 5. CDR3 sequence (DNA): TGTGCCAGCAGCTCAGGGCAGGGGGCAGATACGCAGTATTTT. Translated: CASSSGQGADTQYF. The complete variable domain, with remaining parts taken from reference TRBV7-9 and TRBJ2-3, reads DTGVSQNPRHKITKRGQNVTFRCDPISEHNRLYWYRQTLGQGPEFLTYFQNEAQLEKSRLLSDRFSAERPKGSFSTLEIQRTEQGDSAMYLCASSSGQGADTQYFGPGTRLTVL.

The gene calls are TRBV9 and TRBJ2-7; possibly TRBD2 for D (6 bases). There are 15 residues in the CDR3. Deletions cut 0 bases from V and 3 bases from J, with 13 bases between. Germline V gene data show CDR1 as SGDLS and CDR2 as YYNGEE. For the CDR3, the DNA is TGTGCCAGCAGCGTAGGTTCTGGAGGGTACTACGAGCAGTACTTC. It encodes CASSVGSGGYYEQYF.

This clone was observed a single time. The gene calls are TRBV2 and TRBJ2-1; no definite D call. V shed 3 bases and J shed 5 bases, with 11 bases lying between them. This CDR3 comprises 14 residues. Germline V gene sequence: CDR1 SNHLY, CDR2 FYNNEI. The CDR3 here is CASSDDSSDNEQFF. The DNA of the CDR3 is TGTGCCAGCAGTGATGATTCTAGTGACAATGAGCAGTTCTTC.

This chain uses TRBV4-3 with TRBJ1-2; D is undetermined. V was clipped by 1 base and J by 2 bases, with 14 bases between them. CDR3 length: 16 residues. CDR1 LGHNA and CDR2 YSLEER come from the germline V gene. For the CDR3, the DNA is TGCGCCAGCAGCCAAGGGGCGGGCCGGGAGAACTATGGCTACACCTTC. Encoded protein: CASSQGAGRENYGYTF.

This clone showed up just a few times. This chain connects TRBV9 to TRBJ1-3; D not resolved. V dropped 3 bases and J dropped 0 bases, with 10 bases sitting between them. The germline V gene encodes CDR1 SGDLS and CDR2 YYNGEE. This CDR3 comprises 15 residues. In DNA, the CDR3 is TGTGCCAGCAGCGCAAGTGGATTCTCTGGAAACACCATATATTTT. As protein: CASSASGFSGNTIYF.

The J gene is TRBJ2-1, the V gene TRBV25-1; D might be TRBD2 (6 bases). The CDR3 contains 15 residues. V was clipped by 1 base and J by 0 bases, with 7 bases between them. CDR1 MGHDK and CDR2 SYGVNS come from the germline V gene. In nucleotides, the CDR3 is TGTGCCAGCAGTGAATTCGGGGGCTCCTACAATGAGCAGTTCTTC. Translated, it gives CASSEFGGSYNEQFF.

The chain uses TRBV11-2 and TRBJ2-5, with 10 bases that match TRBD2. This CDR3 contains 14 residues. Germline assignment: CDR1 SGHAT and CDR2 FQNNGV. J gave up 4 bases and V 6 bases, and 5 bases lay outside the gene matches. The CDR3 DNA sequence: TGTGCCAGCAGACAAAGGACTAGCGGAGAGACCCAGTACTTC. Its translation: CASRQRTSGETQYF.

This clone was seen once. This chain connects TRBV19 to TRBJ2-2; 8 bases agree with TRBD1. V trimming: 6 bases; J trimming: 3 bases; junction bases outside the gene matches: 6. This CDR3 spans 15 amino acids. CDR1 and CDR2 (germline): LNHDA, SQIVND (reference sequence). CDR3 sequence (DNA): TGTGCCAGTAGCTCGGTGACAGGGGACACCGGGGAGCTGTTTTTT. Encoded protein: CASSSVTGDTGELFF.